A single TCR beta chain is shown here with its context. Sequencing of TCR beta covered CD8+ and CD4+ T cells obtained from blood. It was treatment-naive patients with stable or active relapsing-remitting disease who made up the multiple sclerosis controls. Trimming shortened V by 5 bases and J by 5 bases, and 21 bases separated the two germline ends. This CDR3 is built from 16 residues. These data originate in a study of CD8 T cells in Susac syndrome. Random hexamers primed reverse transcription of 0.5 to 1 ug RNA. Across 54 Vbeta and 13 Jbeta, TCR beta CDR3 was amplified with immunoSEQ multiplex PCR. TCRdb used MiXCR to reprocess the immunoSEQ multiplex PCR reads, holding one entry per CDR3 protein. The sample has 160,000 or so distinct CDR3 sequences, around 95% seen once.

V usage is TRBV12-3 or TRBV12-4 and J usage is TRBJ2-5, with D perhaps matching TRBD1 or TRBD2 (6 bases each). The material sequenced was CD8+ T cells from PBMCs. The receptor was isolated from a human donor with multiple sclerosis. The CDR3 sequence is CASSPEQGGQLETQYF. In DNA form, the CDR3 reads TGTGCCAGCAGTCCCGAACAGGGAGGTCAATTGGAGACCCAGTACTTC.